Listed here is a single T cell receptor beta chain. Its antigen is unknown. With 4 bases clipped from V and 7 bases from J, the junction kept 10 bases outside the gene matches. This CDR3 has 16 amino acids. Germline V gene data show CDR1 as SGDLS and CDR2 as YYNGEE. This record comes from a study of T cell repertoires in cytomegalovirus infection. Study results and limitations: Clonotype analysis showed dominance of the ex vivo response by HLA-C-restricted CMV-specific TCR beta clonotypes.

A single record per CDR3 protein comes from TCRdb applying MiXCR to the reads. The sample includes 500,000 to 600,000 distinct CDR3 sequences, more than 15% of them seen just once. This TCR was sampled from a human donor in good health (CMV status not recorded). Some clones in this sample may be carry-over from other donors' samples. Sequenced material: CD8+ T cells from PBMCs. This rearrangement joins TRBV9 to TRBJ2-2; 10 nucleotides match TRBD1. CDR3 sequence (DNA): TGTGCCAGCAGCTTGAGACCCGGGACAGGGGACGGGGAGCTGTTTTTT. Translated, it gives CASSLRPGTGDGELFF.